This TCR beta chain was documented in a study of cytomegalovirus exposure and HLA in healthy donors. CDR3 size: 15 residues. Germline CDR1 and CDR2: PRHDT and FYEKMQ (reference sequence). The ends were cut back, 1 base at V and 3 bases at J, with 10 bases in the middle. Vbeta (60) and Jbeta (13) primers were used in the PCR. The protocol was immunoSEQ multiplex PCR, while the TCRdb copy is restricted to in-frame clones and leaves out a portion. The data contain just over 150,000 clones, approximately 81% of them singletons. Material for sequencing was PBMCs. The sequence derives from a man aged 18 to 29 in good health and CMV-seropositive. The rearrangement joins TRBV13 to TRBJ2-1; TRBD1 is a possible D gene (6 bases). The CDR3 loop is CASSLEQGLYNEQFF. The CDR3 DNA reads as TGTGCCAGCAGCTTAGAACAGGGTCTCTACAATGAGCAGTTCTTC.